This T cell receptor (beta chain) was captured by sequencing in a study of T cell responses to AZD1222 COVID-19 vaccine. The repertoire was sequenced with immunoSEQ multiplex PCR; TCRdb's copy has only in-frame clones and lacks some. This table holds approximately 120,000 clones, roughly nine tenths found once. Losses at the gene ends were 5 bases for V and 7 bases for J; bases not matched to a gene: 10. This CDR3 contains 16 residues. Per germline, CDR1 MNHEY and CDR2 SVGEGT. Study-wide results and caveats: Donor demographics were predominantly white British with a female majority; clonal diversity may be underestimated. No day 14 peak samples; only post-peak repertoires were characterized. Within unmutated variant regions lay the reported targets of nearly half of spike-specific TCRs.

Pooled samples include second doses given at about 4 or 12 weeks. Of note for this clone: Its target is not known.

The sequencing here drew on peripheral blood, taken 28 days after the second AZD1222 dose. The sequence was collected from an adult who received the AZD1222 COVID-19 vaccine. The chain has TRBV6-2 or TRBV6-3 and TRBJ1-6; 8 bases line up with TRBD1. The CDR3 bases are TGTGCCAGCAGTCAGCACGGACAGGGAGGCAATTCACCCCTCCACTTT. Its protein product is CASSQHGQGGNSPLHF.